A selection of T cell receptor beta chains follows, all from one sample in a study of cytomegalovirus exposure and HLA in healthy donors. Assay: immunoSEQ multiplex PCR; the TCRdb copy retains only in-frame clones and omits some. This sample carries over 150,000 clones, roughly three quarters of them seen once, and the ten largest clones take under 15%. Sequencing was performed on PBMCs. These receptors all come from a woman aged 50 to 60 in good health and CMV-seropositive. Each CDR3 is given with its conserved first and last residue.

>TRBV27|TRBJ2-1
CASSLQEYNEQFF
>TRBV30|TRBJ1-1
CAWGEGYRTEAFF
>TRBV19|TRBJ1-2
CASLDRANYGYTF
>TRBV19|TRBJ2-7
CASSRVAGGENEQYF
>TRBV5-1|TRBJ1-1
CASRLFPMTAKGTEAFF
>TRBV7-7|TRBJ2-1
CASSLARGNEQFF
>TRBV2|TRBJ1-1
CASSADRAEAFF
>TRBV27|TRBJ1-1
CASLKGARNTEAFF
>TRBV9|TRBJ2-1
CASSVDGTPYNEQFF
>TRBV28|TRBJ2-2
CASTRGPGSGELFF
>TRBV7-8|TRBJ1-5
CASSQRGAGGRSNQPQHF
>TRBV9|TRBJ2-7
CASSLAGAPSYEQYF
>TRBV9|TRBJ1-1
CASSVEDRPNTEAFF
>TRBV4-1|TRBJ2-7
CASSQERGEQYF
>TRBV6-6|TRBJ1-2
CASSLDSYGYTF
>TRBV27|TRBJ2-1
CASSLTSGGAYNEQFF
>TRBV6-1|TRBJ1-5
CASSEGTGGHQPQHF